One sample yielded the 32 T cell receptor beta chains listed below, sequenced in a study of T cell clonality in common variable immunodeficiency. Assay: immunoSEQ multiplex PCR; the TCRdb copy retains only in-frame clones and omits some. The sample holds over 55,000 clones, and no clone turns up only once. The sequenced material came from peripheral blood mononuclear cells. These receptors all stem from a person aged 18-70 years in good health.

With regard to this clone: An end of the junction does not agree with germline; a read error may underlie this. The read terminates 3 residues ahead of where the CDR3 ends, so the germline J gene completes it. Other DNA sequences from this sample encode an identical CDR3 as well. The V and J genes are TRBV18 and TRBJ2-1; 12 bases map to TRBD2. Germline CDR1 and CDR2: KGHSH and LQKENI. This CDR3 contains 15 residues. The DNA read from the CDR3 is TGCGCCAGCTCGGATACTAGCGGGGGGAACAATGAG. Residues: CASSDTSGGNNE. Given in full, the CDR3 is CASSDTSGGNNEQFF.

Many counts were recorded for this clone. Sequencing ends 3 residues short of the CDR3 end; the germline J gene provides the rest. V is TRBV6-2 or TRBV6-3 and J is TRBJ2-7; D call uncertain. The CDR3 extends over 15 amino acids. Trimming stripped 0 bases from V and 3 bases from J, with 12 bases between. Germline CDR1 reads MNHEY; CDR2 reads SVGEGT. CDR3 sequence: CASSYSKSRLYEQYF. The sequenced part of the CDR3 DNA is TGTGCCAGCAGTTACTCGAAATCTAGGCTCTACGAG.

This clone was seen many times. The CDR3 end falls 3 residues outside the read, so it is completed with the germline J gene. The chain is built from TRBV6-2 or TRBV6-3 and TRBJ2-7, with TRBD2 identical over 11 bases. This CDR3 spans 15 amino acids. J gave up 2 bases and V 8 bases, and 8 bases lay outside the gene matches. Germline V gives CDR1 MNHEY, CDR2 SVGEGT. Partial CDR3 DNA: TGTGCCAGCGGACAAATAGCGGGAGGGCCCTACGAG. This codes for CASGQIAGGPYE. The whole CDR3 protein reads CASGQIAGGPYEQYF.

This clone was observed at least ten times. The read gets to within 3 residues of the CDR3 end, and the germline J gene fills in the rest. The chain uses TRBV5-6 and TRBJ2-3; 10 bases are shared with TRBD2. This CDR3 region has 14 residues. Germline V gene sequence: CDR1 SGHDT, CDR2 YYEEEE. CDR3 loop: CASTIAGGREAQYF. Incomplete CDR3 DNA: TGTGCCAGCACCATAGCGGGAGGCCGGGAGGCG. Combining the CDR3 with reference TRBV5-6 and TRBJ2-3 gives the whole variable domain DAGVTQSPTHLIKTRGQQVTLRCSPKSGHDTVSWYQQALGQGPQFIFQYYEEEERQRGNFPDRFSGHQFPNYSSELNVNALLLGDSALYLCASTIAGGREAQYFGPGTRLTVL.

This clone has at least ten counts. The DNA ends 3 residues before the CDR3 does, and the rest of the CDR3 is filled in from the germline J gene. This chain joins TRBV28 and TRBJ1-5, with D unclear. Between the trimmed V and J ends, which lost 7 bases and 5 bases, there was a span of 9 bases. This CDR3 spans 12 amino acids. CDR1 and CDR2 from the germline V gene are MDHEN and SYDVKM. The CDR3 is CASKVSDQPQHF. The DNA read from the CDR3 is TGTGCCAGCAAGGTATCCGATCAGCCC.

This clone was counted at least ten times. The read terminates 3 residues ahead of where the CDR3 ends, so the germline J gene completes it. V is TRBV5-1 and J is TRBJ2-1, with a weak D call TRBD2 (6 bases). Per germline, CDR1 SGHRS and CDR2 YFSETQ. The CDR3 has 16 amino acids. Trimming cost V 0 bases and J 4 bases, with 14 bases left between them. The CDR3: CASSLEAGGGYNEQFF. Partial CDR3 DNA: TGCGCCAGCAGCTTGGAAGCGGGTGGAGGGTACAATGAG.

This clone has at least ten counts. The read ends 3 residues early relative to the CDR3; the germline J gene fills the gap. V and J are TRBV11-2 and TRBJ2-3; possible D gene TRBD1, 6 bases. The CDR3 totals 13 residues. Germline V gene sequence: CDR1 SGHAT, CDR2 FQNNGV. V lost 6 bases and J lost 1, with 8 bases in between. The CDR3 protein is CASSPGGTDTQYF. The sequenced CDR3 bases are TGTGCCAGCAGTCCAGGGGGCACAGATACG.

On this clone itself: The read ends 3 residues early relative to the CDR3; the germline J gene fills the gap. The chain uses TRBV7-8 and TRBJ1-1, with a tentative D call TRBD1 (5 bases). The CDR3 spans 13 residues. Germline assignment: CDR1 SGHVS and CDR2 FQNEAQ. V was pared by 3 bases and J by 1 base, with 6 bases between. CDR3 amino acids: CASSFRENTEAFF. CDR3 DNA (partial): TGTGCCAGCAGCTTCAGGGAGAACACTGAA.

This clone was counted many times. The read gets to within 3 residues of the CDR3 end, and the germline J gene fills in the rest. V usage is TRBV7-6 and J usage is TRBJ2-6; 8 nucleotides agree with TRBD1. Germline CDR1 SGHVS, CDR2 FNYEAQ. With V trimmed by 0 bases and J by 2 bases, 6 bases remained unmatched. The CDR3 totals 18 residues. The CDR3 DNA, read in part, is TGTGCCAGCAGCTTAGCGTTGGCAGGGGGCCCTGGGGCCAACGTC. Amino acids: CASSLALAGGPGANV. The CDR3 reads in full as CASSLALAGGPGANVLTF.

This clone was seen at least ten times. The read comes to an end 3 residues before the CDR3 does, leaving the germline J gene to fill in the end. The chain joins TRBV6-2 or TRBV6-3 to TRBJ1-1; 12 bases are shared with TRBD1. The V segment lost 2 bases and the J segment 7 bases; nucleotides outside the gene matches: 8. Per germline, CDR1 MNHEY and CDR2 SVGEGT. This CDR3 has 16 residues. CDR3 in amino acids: CASSYGTGGPVFEAFF. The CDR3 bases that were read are TGTGCCAGCAGTTACGGGACAGGGGGCCCGGTATTTGAA.

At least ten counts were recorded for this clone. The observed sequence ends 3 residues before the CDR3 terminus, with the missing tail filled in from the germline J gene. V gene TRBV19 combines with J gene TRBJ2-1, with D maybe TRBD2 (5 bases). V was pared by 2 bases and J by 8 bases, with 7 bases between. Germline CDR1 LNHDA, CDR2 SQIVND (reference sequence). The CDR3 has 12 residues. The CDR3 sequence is CASSIIGDEQFF. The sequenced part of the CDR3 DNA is TGTGCCAGTAGTATAATCGGGGATGAG.

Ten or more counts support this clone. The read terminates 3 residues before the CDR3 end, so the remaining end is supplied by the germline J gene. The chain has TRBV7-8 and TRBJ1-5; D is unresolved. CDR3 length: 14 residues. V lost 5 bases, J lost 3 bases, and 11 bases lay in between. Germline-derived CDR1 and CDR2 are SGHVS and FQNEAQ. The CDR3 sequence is CASSLGTVNQPQHF. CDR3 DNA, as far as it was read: TGTGCCAGCAGCCTCGGCACAGTCAATCAGCCC.

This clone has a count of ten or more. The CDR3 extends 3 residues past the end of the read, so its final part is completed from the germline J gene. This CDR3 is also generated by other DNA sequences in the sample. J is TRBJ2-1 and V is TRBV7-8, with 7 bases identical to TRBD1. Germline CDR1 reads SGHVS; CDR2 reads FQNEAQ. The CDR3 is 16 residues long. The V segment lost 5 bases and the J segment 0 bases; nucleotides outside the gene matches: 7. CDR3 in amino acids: CASSPRGQSSYNEQFF. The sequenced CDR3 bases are TGTGCCAGCAGCCCGAGGGGGCAGAGCTCCTACAATGAG.

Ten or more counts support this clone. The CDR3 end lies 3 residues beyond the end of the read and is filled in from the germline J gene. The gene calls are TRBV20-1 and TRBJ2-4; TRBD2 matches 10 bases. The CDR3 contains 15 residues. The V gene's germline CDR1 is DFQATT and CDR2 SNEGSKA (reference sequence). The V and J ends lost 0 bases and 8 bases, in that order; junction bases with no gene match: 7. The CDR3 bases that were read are TGCAGTGCTAGAGACGAGCGGGAGGGAGGGGACATT. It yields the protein CSARDEREGGDI. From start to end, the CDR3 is CSARDEREGGDIQYF.

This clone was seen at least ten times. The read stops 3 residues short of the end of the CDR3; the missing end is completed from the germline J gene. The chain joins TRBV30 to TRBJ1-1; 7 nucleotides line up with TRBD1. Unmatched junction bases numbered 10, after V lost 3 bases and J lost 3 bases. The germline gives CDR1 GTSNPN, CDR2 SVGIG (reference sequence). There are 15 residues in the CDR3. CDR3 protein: CAWRFKRQGDTEAFF. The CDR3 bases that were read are TGTGCCTGGAGATTTAAACGACAGGGTGACACTGAA.

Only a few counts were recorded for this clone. The DNA read from the CDR3 is TGTGCCAGTAGTCTCCCCCCCGCCGGGGAG. Its translation: CASSLPPAGE. In full, the CDR3 is CASSLPPAGELFF. V and J are TRBV19 and TRBJ2-2; D is ambiguous. The read gets to within 3 residues of the CDR3 end, and the germline J gene fills in the rest. Between the trimmed V and J ends, which lost 5 bases and 6 bases, there was a span of 10 bases. Germline V gene sequence: CDR1 LNHDA, CDR2 SQIVND (reference sequence). CDR3 length equals 13 residues.

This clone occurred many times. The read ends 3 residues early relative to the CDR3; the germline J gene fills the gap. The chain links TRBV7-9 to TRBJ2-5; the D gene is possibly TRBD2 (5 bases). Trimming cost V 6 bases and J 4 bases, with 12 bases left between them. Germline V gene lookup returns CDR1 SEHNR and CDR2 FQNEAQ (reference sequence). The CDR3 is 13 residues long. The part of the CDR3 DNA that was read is TGTGCCAGCAGAAAAAGTCGGGGAGAGACC. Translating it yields CASRKSRGET. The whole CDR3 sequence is CASRKSRGETQYF.

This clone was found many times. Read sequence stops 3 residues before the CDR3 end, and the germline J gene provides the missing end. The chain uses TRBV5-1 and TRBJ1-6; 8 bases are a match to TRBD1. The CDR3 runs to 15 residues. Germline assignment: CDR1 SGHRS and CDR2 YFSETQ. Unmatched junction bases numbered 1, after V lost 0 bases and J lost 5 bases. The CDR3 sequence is CASSLETGDNSPLHF. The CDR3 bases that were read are TGCGCCAGCAGCTTGGAGACAGGGGATAATTCACCC.

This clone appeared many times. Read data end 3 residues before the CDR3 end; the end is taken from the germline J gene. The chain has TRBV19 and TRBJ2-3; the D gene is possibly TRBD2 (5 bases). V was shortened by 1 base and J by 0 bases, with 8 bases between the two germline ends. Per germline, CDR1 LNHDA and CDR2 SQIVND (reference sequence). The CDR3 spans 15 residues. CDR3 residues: CASSIGPGSTDTQYF. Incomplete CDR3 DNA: TGTGCCAGTAGTATAGGGCCGGGGAGCACAGATACG.

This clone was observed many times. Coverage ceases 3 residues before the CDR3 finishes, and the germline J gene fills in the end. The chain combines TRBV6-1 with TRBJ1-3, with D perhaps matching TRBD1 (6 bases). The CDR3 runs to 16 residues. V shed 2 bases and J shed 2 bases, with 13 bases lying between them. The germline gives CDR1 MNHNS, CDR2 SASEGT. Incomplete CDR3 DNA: TGTGCCAGCAGTGAAACACAGCCAGGGGCTGGAAACACC. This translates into CASSETQPGAGNT. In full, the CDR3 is CASSETQPGAGNTIYF.

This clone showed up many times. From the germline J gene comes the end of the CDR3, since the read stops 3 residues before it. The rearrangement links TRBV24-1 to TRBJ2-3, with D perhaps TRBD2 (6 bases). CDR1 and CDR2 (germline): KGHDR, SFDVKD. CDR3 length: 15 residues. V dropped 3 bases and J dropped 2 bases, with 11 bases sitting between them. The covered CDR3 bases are TGTGCCACCAGTGATAGCGGAGGGATCACAGATACG. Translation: CATSDSGGITDT. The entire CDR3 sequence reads CATSDSGGITDTQYF.

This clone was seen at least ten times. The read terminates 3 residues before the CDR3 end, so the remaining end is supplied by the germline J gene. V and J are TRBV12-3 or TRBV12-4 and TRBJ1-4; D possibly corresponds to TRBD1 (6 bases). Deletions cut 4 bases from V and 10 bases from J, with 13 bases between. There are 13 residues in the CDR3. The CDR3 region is CASSYRADLKLFF. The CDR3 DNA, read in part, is TGTGCCAGCAGTTACAGGGCGGATCTAAAA.

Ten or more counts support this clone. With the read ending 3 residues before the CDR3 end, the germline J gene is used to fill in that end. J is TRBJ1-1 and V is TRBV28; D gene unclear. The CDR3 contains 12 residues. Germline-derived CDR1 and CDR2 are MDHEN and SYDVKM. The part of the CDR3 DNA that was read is TGTGCCAGCAGTTTCCGGGGAGGTGGA. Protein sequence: CASSFRGGG. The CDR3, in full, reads CASSFRGGGAFF.

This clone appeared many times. The sequenced CDR3 bases are TGTGCCATCAGTGAGGGGGCAGGGGGCTCCTACGAG. This sequence encodes CAISEGAGGSYE. The entire CDR3 reads CAISEGAGGSYEQYF. The rearrangement joins TRBV10-3 to TRBJ2-7; TRBD1 aligns across 7 bases. The read ends 3 residues before the CDR3 terminus; that terminus is restored from the germline J gene. V was clipped by 2 bases and J by 0 bases; unmatched bases: 4. Looked up from germline, CDR1 is ENHRY and CDR2 is SYGVKD. CDR3 size: 15 residues.

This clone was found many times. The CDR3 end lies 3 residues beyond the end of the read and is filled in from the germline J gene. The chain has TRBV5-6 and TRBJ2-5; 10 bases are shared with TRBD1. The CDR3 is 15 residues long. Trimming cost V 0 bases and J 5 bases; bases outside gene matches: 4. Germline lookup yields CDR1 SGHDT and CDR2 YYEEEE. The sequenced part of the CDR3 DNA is TGTGCCAGCAGCTTGGTAGACAGGGGGCGCGAGACC. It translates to CASSLVDRGRET. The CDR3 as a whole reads CASSLVDRGRETQYF.

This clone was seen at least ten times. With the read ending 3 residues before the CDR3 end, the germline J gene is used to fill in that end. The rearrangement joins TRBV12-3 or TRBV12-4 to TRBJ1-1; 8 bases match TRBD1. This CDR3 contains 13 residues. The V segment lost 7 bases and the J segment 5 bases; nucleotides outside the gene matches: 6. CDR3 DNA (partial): TGTGCCAGCACCGGGACAGGATGGACTGAA. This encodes CASTGTGWTE. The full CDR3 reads CASTGTGWTEAFF.

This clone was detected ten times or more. The chain's CDR3 is CASSLMDRAEAFF. The CDR3 DNA, read in part, is TGCGCCAGCAGCTTGATGGATAGGGCTGAA. The chain couples TRBV5-1 to TRBJ1-1; D gene unclear. Sequencing ends 3 residues short of the CDR3 end; the germline J gene provides the rest. Trimming took off 1 base at V and 6 bases at J, with 10 bases between the two ends. Per the germline V gene, CDR1 is SGHRS and CDR2 is YFSETQ. There are 13 residues in the CDR3.

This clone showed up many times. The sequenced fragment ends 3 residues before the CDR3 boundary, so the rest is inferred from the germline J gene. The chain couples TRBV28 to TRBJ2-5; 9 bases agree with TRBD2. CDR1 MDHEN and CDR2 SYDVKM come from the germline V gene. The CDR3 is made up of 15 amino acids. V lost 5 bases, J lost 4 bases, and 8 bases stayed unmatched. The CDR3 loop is CASSPIAGEGETQYF. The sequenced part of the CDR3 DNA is TGTGCCAGCAGTCCAATAGCGGGAGAGGGAGAGACC.

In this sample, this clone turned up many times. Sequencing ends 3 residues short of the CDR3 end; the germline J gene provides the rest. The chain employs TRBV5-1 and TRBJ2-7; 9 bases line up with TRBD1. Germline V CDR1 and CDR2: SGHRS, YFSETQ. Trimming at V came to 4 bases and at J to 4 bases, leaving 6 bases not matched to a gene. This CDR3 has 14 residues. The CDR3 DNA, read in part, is TGCGCCAGCAGCCCACGGGACAGGGAATACGAG. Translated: CASSPRDREYE. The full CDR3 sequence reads CASSPRDREYEQYF. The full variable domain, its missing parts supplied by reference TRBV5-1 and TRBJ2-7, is KAGVTQTPRYLIKTRGQQVTLSCSPISGHRSVSWYQQTPGQGLQFLFEYFSETQRNKGNFPGRFSGRQFSNSRSEMNVSTLELGDSALYLCASSPRDREYEQYFGPGTRLTVT.

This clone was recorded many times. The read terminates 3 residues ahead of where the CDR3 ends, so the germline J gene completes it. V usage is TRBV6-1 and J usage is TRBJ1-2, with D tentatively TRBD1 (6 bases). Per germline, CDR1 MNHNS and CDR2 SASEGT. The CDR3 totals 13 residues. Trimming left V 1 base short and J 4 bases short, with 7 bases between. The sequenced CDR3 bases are TGTGCCAGCAGTGAAGGAGGGGGCTATGGC. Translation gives CASSEGGGYG. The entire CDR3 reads CASSEGGGYGYTF.

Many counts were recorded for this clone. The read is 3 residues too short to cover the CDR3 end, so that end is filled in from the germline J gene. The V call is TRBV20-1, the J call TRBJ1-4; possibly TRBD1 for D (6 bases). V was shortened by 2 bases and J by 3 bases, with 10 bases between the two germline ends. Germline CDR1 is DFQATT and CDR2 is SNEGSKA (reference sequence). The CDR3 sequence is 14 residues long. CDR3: CSARKGESNEKLFF. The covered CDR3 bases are TGCAGTGCTAGAAAGGGGGAGTCTAATGAAAAA.

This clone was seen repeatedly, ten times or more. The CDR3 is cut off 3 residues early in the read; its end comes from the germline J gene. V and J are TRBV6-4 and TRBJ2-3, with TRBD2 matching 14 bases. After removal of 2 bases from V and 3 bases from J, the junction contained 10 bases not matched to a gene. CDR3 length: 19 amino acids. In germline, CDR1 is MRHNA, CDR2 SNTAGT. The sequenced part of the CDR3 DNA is TGTGCCAGCAGTGACCCGGGACTAGCGGGAGAGTGTCGGACAGATACG. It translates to CASSDPGLAGECRTDT. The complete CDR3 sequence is CASSDPGLAGECRTDTQYF.